This T cell receptor (beta chain) was identified during a study of OX40 agonist ivuxolimab in advanced cancers. On the study more broadly: Dosing consisted of intravenous ivuxolimab at 0.01 to 10 mg/kg every 2 weeks.

Enrollment shut out patients with autoimmune disease history or systemic immunosuppression. Germline CDR1 is MRHNA and CDR2 is SNTAGT. The CDR3 loop spans 15 amino acids. The V and J ends lost 6 bases and 5 bases, in that order; junction bases with no gene match: 4. Ten or more counts support this clone. Clones were read by immunoSEQ multiplex PCR, and TCRdb kept only the in-frame ones, dropping some. The sample gives around 37,000 clones, roughly four fifths of which show up once; more than 20% is in the top ten. The TCR was taken from an adult with an advanced solid tumor such as melanoma, head and neck, liver or kidney cancer. The input for sequencing was CD4+ or CD8+ T cells sorted from blood, taken in a trial of the OX40 agonist ivuxolimab. V and J are TRBV6-4 and TRBJ2-1; TRBD2 matches 13 bases. In nucleotides, the CDR3 is TGTGCCAGCAGCGGGACTAGCGGGGCTGACAATGAGCAGTTCTTC. Its protein product is CASSGTSGADNEQFF.